The clone carrying this T cell receptor (beta chain) was observed once. CDR1 is ENHRY, CDR2 SYGVKD, per germline. Trimming removed 0 bases from V and 8 bases from J, with 14 bases in between. The CDR3 is made up of 15 amino acids. The data were obtained in a study of blood T cell repertoires in COVID-19. Study information: Whether acute or convalescent, the COVID-19 samples came from the United States, Italy and Spain.

Repertoires were generated with immunoSEQ multiplex PCR, while TCRdb's copy carries only in-frame clones and drops some. The sample shows around 50,000 clones, 70% to 90% of them seen only once. The V and J genes are TRBV10-3 and TRBJ2-4; no firm D call. Specimen: peripheral blood. This sequence was found in a human donor in a cohort sampled during active COVID-19. In nucleotides, the CDR3 is TGTGCCATCAGTGAGTCGAGCCTTATTGCGGACATTCAGTACTTC. Protein product: CAISESSLIADIQYF.